One T cell receptor beta chain is described in this entry. Antigen specificity is unknown. TCRdb redid the calling of the 5' RACE reads with MiXCR, one entry per CDR3 protein. The sample has 40,000 to 55,000 distinct CDR3 sequences, less than 7.5% seen once. The CDR3 is 14 amino acids. In germline, CDR1 is LGHDT, CDR2 YNNKEL (reference sequence). Trimming stripped 1 base from V and 5 bases from J, with 12 bases between. This sample is drawn from a study of T-cell memory formation after mild COVID-19. Study-level points and caveats: Prior to infection, memory already included some responding clones, suggesting cross-reactive memory joined.

The receptor was derived from a man aged 18 to 29 who had mild COVID-19 (a few samples of this study predate the infection). Cell type and time point are not known. The source material was PBMCs or a T cell subset sorted from them (not recorded which). The chain employs TRBV3-1 and TRBJ2-7; tentatively, D is TRBD1 (6 bases). As DNA, the CDR3 is TGTGCCAGCAGCCAAGGAAGCAGGGGAGACGAGCAGTACTTC. Its protein is CASSQGSRGDEQYF.